Below are 8 T cell receptor beta chains sequenced from a single sample in a study of neoadjuvant anti-PD-1 for oral cavity cancer. Time point reported: after neoadjuvant nivolumab, at surgical resection. This table comes from immunoSEQ multiplex PCR, and its TCRdb copy is limited to in-frame clones, with some not included. This repertoire shows roughly 8,900 clones, 68% found once; its top ten account for 4% to 4.5%. Sample: PBMCs, taken after nivolumab (anti-PD-1) treatment. These receptors all come from a person aged 40 to 85 with oral cavity squamous cell carcinoma.

This clone was counted between two and nine times. J is TRBJ2-3 and V is TRBV7-9, with 11 bases aligning to TRBD2. The CDR3 has 15 amino acids. J gave up 3 bases and V 1 base, and 0 bases lay outside the gene matches. The V gene's germline CDR1 is SEHNR and CDR2 FQNEAQ (reference sequence). The CDR3 is CASSLGTSGTDTQYF. CDR3 bases: TGTGCCAGCAGCTTAGGGACTAGCGGGACAGATACGCAGTATTTT. Full variable domain (remainder filled in from reference TRBV7-9 and TRBJ2-3): DTGVSQNPRHKITKRGQNVTFRCDPISEHNRLYWYRQTLGQGPEFLTYFQNEAQLEKSRLLSDRFSAERPKGSFSTLEIQRTEQGDSAMYLCASSLGTSGTDTQYFGPGTRLTVL.

The rearrangement uses TRBV2 and TRBJ2-7, with 16 nucleotides matching TRBD2. Per germline, CDR1 SNHLY and CDR2 FYNNEI. J lost 3 bases, V lost 6 bases, and 5 bases had no gene match. The CDR3 sequence is 16 residues long. The CDR3 DNA reads as TGTGCCAGCAGGGCGGGACTAGCGGGAGGGCACTACGAGCAGTACTTC. This translates into CASRAGLAGGHYEQYF.

The CDR3: CASSLTGTGSYEQYF. CDR3 DNA sequence: TGTGCCAGCAGCCTGACCGGGACAGGCTCCTACGAGCAGTACTTC. The V and J genes are TRBV11-3 and TRBJ2-7; 8 bases line up with TRBD1. The CDR3 contains 15 residues. The V segment lost 5 bases and the J segment 0 bases; nucleotides outside the gene matches: 6. Germline assignment: CDR1 SGHNT and CDR2 YENEEA.

V is TRBV6-5 and J is TRBJ2-7; TRBD1 matches 8 bases. CDR1 is MNHEY and CDR2 is SVGAGI in the germline V gene. Trimming took 6 bases from V and 6 from J; bases not matched to a gene: 4. The CDR3 contains 12 residues. CDR3 nucleotides: TGTGCCAGCAGACAGGGGGTTCGCGAGCAGTACTTC. The encoded protein is CASRQGVREQYF.

This chain joins TRBV29-1 and TRBJ1-1; D is unclear. The CDR3 spans 12 residues. Trimming took 8 bases from V and 1 from J, leaving 11 bases between them. Germline CDR1 SQVTM, CDR2 ANQGSEA. This CDR3 is CSSRGGNTEAFF. The CDR3 nucleotides are TGCAGCTCCCGGGGAGGGAACACTGAAGCTTTCTTT. Full variable domain (remainder filled in from reference TRBV29-1 and TRBJ1-1): SAVISQKPSRDICQRGTSLTIQCQVDSQVTMMFWYRQQPGQSLTLIATANQGSEATYESGFVIDKFPISRPNLTFSTLTVSNMSPEDSSIYLCSSRGGNTEAFFGQGTRLTVV.

This clone has only a few counts. This chain joins TRBV11-3 and TRBJ2-6; maybe TRBD2 (5 bases). V was clipped by 5 bases and J by 7 bases, with 12 bases between them. The CDR3 is 14 residues long. In germline, CDR1 is SGHNT, CDR2 YENEEA. CDR3 sequence reads: CASSRTRNANVLTF. The CDR3 DNA is TGTGCCAGCAGCCGAACTAGAAACGCCAACGTCCTGACTTTC.

V and J are TRBV14 and TRBJ1-1; D is undetermined. The CDR3 spans 19 residues. Germline V CDR1 and CDR2: SGHDN, FVKESK. The V and J ends lost 0 bases and 5 bases respectively, with 25 bases between them. This CDR3 reads CASSQDRGRAASKRTEAFF. CDR3 nucleotides: TGTGCCAGCAGCCAAGATAGAGGACGGGCAGCTAGCAAAAGGACTGAAGCTTTCTTT.

This chain connects TRBV2 to TRBJ2-2, with D perhaps matching TRBD1 (6 bases). V gave up 6 bases and J gave up 1 base, with 12 bases separating them. CDR1 and CDR2 from the germline V gene are SNHLY and FYNNEI. This CDR3 spans 15 amino acids. The DNA of the CDR3 is TGTGCCAGCAGAGCCGGGACAAAGAACACCGGGGAGCTGTTTTTT. Encoded protein: CASRAGTKNTGELFF.